These 20 T cell receptor beta chains came from one sample sequenced in a study of shared clonotypes between healthy human individuals. TCRdb's copy holds only in-frame clones and misses some; the assay was immunoSEQ multiplex PCR. The sample yields about 2.4 million clones, approximately 93% seen once. The sample comprised naive CD4+ T cells from PBMCs. Subset defined: CD45RA+ positively selected. Receptors were obtained from a man aged 18 to 35 in good health. Some clones in this sample may be carry-over from other donors' samples.

The chain recombines TRBV27 with TRBJ2-1; 10 bases are a match to TRBD2. The germline V gene encodes CDR1 MNHEY and CDR2 SMNVEV (reference sequence). The CDR3 runs to 16 residues. V lost 7 bases and J lost 9; bases outside the gene matches: 15. The CDR3 spells CASISGRASLSSEQFF. The CDR3, as DNA: TGTGCCAGCATCAGCGGGAGGGCCTCTCTCAGTAGTGAGCAGTTCTTC.

Concerning this clone itself: An end of the junction does not agree with germline; a read error may underlie this. This specimen includes other DNA sequences encoding the same CDR3. The rearrangement uses TRBV5-1 and TRBJ2-7, with a weak D call TRBD1 (6 bases). Germline-derived CDR1 and CDR2 are SGHRS and YFSETQ. The CDR3 runs 14 residues. The CDR3 reads CASSLAGDSYEQYF. Written as DNA, the CDR3 is TGCGCCAGCAGTTTGGCAGGGGACTCCTACGAGCAGTACTTC.

This chain links TRBV5-1 with TRBJ2-1; either TRBD1 or TRBD2 may supply D (5 bases each). There are 17 residues in the CDR3. In germline, CDR1 is SGHRS, CDR2 YFSETQ. Trimming shortened V by 6 bases and J by 0 bases, and 19 bases separated the two germline ends. Here the CDR3 reads CASTRVGATPSYNEQFF. For the CDR3, the DNA is TGCGCCAGCACACGGGTCGGGGCGACGCCCTCCTACAATGAGCAGTTCTTC.

The chain has TRBV19 and TRBJ2-3; the D is unclear. The CDR3 is made up of 13 amino acids. Deletions cut 7 bases from V and 5 bases from J, with 13 bases between. Germline-derived CDR1 and CDR2 are LNHDA and SQIVND (reference sequence). The CDR3 DNA follows: TGTGCCAGTATCCCTACTGGAAGAGATACGCAGTATTTT. Its protein is CASIPTGRDTQYF.

Only one count was recorded for this clone. The chain uses TRBV6-5 and TRBJ2-6; a possible D gene is TRBD2 (5 bases). CDR1 and CDR2 (germline): MNHEY, SVGAGI. The CDR3 is 16 amino acids. Trimming cost V 2 bases and J 4 bases, with 12 bases left between them. In DNA, the CDR3 is TGTGCCAGCAGTTACGTGGGGAGCGGCGGGGCCAACGTCCTGACTTTC. Residues: CASSYVGSGGANVLTF.

This chain joins TRBV5-1 and TRBJ1-1, with TRBD1 matching 7 bases. The V segment lost 2 bases and the J segment 5 bases; nucleotides outside the gene matches: 9. The length of the CDR3 is 15 residues. The germline gives CDR1 SGHRS, CDR2 YFSETQ. The chain's CDR3 is CASSFSTGWGTEAFF. The CDR3 nucleotides read TGCGCCAGCAGCTTTTCGACAGGGTGGGGGACTGAAGCTTTCTTT.

This clone has only a few counts. The chain joins TRBV7-9 to TRBJ1-4; 7 positions match TRBD1. There are 15 residues in the CDR3. V lost 5 bases and J lost 7; bases outside the gene matches: 10. Looked up from germline, CDR1 is SEHNR and CDR2 is FQNEAQ (reference sequence). This chain's CDR3 is CASSPRQGRGEKLFF. The DNA for the CDR3 is TGTGCCAGCAGCCCGCGACAGGGTAGGGGTGAAAAACTGTTTTTT.

The chain employs TRBV6-1 and TRBJ2-1; 8 bases agree with TRBD1. Per germline, CDR1 MNHNS and CDR2 SASEGT. The CDR3 runs to 14 residues. V lost 7 bases to trimming and J lost 9 bases; unmatched junction nucleotides: 11. CDR3 loop: CASTAGGALREQFF. The CDR3 DNA reads TGTGCCAGCACGGCAGGGGGCGCTTTACGTGAGCAGTTCTTC.

Comments on this clone: Other DNA sequences of this sample code for an identical CDR3. The CDR3 DNA sequence: TGTGCCTGGAGCCCAGGGACAGATACGCAGTATTTT. This codes for CAWSPGTDTQYF. The chain recombines TRBV30 with TRBJ2-3, with a tentative D call TRBD1 (5 bases). This CDR3 comprises 12 residues. V lost 3 bases, J lost 3 bases, and 7 bases lay in between. Germline V gene lookup returns CDR1 GTSNPN and CDR2 SVGIG (reference sequence).

The chain has TRBV7-9 and TRBJ2-1; D assignment may be TRBD1 or TRBD2 (6 bases each). Germline CDR1 SEHNR, CDR2 FQNEAQ (reference sequence). The CDR3 runs 14 residues. V shed 5 bases and J shed 10 bases, with 18 bases lying between them. CDR3 nucleotides: TGTGCCAGCAGCCGCCTGGGGGGCCGAAGGGAGCAGTTCTTC. Translation gives CASSRLGGRREQFF. The variable domain in full, completed from reference TRBV7-9 and TRBJ2-1, reads DTGVSQNPRHKITKRGQNVTFRCDPISEHNRLYWYRQTLGQGPEFLTYFQNEAQLEKSRLLSDRFSAERPKGSFSTLEIQRTEQGDSAMYLCASSRLGGRREQFFGPGTRLTVL.

CDR3: CATSIEQGRTEAFF. CDR3 coding DNA: TGTGCCACCAGCATAGAACAGGGGAGAACTGAAGCTTTCTTT. The chain couples TRBV15 to TRBJ1-1; 7 nucleotides line up with TRBD1. Germline V gene sequence: CDR1 LNHNV, CDR2 YYDKDF (reference sequence). J lost 5 bases, V lost 4 bases, and 7 bases had no gene match. The CDR3 extends over 14 amino acids.

The chain has TRBV18 and TRBJ2-7; unclear D gene. Germline CDR1 reads KGHSH; CDR2 reads LQKENI. Trimming shortened V by 3 bases and J by 3 bases, and 9 bases separated the two germline ends. The CDR3 extends over 13 amino acids. CDR3 bases: TGTGCCAGCTCACCGATCAAAGACTACGAGCAGTACTTC. Residues: CASSPIKDYEQYF.

This clone was recorded once. CDR3 residues: CASSLKLTPSSYEQYF. DNA of the CDR3: TGTGCCAGCAGCTTGAAATTAACGCCGAGCTCCTACGAGCAGTACTTC. This chain joins TRBV5-6 and TRBJ2-7; D ambiguous. The CDR3 is 16 amino acids. V lost 1 base to trimming and J lost 0 bases, with 14 bases between them. In germline, CDR1 is SGHDT, CDR2 YYEEEE.

The genes are TRBV28 and TRBJ1-5, with TRBD1 matching over 11 bases. V dropped 6 bases and J dropped 6; count of bases not matched to a gene: 10. The CDR3 sequence is 16 residues long. In germline, CDR1 is MDHEN, CDR2 SYDVKM. The CDR3 is CASSLPGTGGSQPQHF. The CDR3 DNA follows: TGTGCCAGCAGCCTGCCCGGGACAGGGGGTTCTCAGCCCCAGCATTTT.

The rearrangement uses TRBV7-2 and TRBJ2-7, with D possibly being TRBD2 (6 bases). The CDR3 has 15 amino acids. Germline assignment: CDR1 SGHTA and CDR2 FQGNSA. V shed 1 base and J shed 2 bases, with 12 bases lying between them. The CDR3 coding sequence is TGTGCCAGCAGCTTAGGACGAGCGGGCGCCTACGAGCAGTACTTC. Its translation: CASSLGRAGAYEQYF.

V is TRBV7-2 and J is TRBJ2-6, with TRBD2 as a possible D gene (5 bases). The CDR3 has 16 residues. V was trimmed by 1 base and J by 2 bases, leaving 9 bases between them. Germline CDR1 reads SGHTA; CDR2 reads FQGNSA. The chain's CDR3 is CASSLVVGAGANVLTF. DNA of the CDR3: TGTGCCAGCAGCTTAGTTGTCGGGGCTGGGGCCAACGTCCTGACTTTC.

The chain is built from TRBV30 and TRBJ1-5; D gene unclear. Germline V lookup: CDR1 GTSNPN, CDR2 SVGIG (reference sequence). The V end lost 1 base, the J end lost 1 base, and 5 bases lay between the germline ends. The CDR3 is 13 amino acids. The CDR3 loop reads CAWSDYSNQPQHF. For the CDR3, the DNA is TGTGCCTGGAGTGACTACAGCAATCAGCCCCAGCATTTT.

This clone was counted a single time. The chain recombines TRBV18 with TRBJ2-3; TRBD1 matches at 7 bases. This CDR3 spans 15 amino acids. Germline loops: CDR1 KGHSH, CDR2 LQKENI. V shed 4 bases, J shed 3 bases, and the junction held 7 bases outside the gene matches. Here the CDR3 DNA reads TGTGCCAGCTCACTTCGACAGGGCCAAACAGATACGCAGTATTTT. Protein sequence: CASSLRQGQTDTQYF.

The J gene is TRBJ2-1, the V gene TRBV7-3, with 10 bases lining up with TRBD2. Germline V gives CDR1 SGHTA, CDR2 FQGTGA. V shed 2 bases and J 2 bases; nucleotides not matched to a gene: 3. CDR3 length equals 16 residues. The CDR3 nucleotides read TGTGCCAGCAGCTTAGGACTAGCGGCGACCTACAATGAGCAGTTCTTC. Translation: CASSLGLAATYNEQFF.

This chain connects TRBV7-9 to TRBJ2-2, with 7 bases identical to TRBD2. Germline lookup yields CDR1 SEHNR and CDR2 FQNEAQ (reference sequence). Losses at the gene ends were 4 bases for V and 6 bases for J; bases not matched to a gene: 5. The CDR3 length is 14 residues. The CDR3 loop is CASSWGRGAGELFF. CDR3 bases: TGTGCCAGCAGCTGGGGGAGGGGCGCCGGGGAGCTGTTTTTT.